This T cell receptor (beta chain) derives from a study of identical twins listed by TCRdb under 2016. About the study as a whole: The study deep-sequenced TCR alpha and beta repertoires from monozygotic twins, unrelated adults of various ages and cord blood to test whether fetal clonotypes persist. To rule out contamination, replicate twin experiments were performed at different times with different library preparation protocols. Findings and caveats that apply to the study as a whole: In beta out-of-frame sequences, excess twin sharing was weaker, because having fewer shared sequences lowered the signal-to-noise ratio. Abundant cord blood beta clonotypes had fewer insertions, young adult naive repertoires showed a similar but weaker trend, and memory repertoires showed no such trend. Compared with coincidental sharing between unrelated individuals, out-of-frame TCR alpha sequences shared between twins had an excess of sequences with low generation probability. Because the same donors could not be followed over many years, the conclusions depended on cross-sectional statistical analysis. In monozygotic twins, recombination models systematically underestimated out-of-frame TCR alpha sharing, but the models matched the sharing seen between unrelated individuals. Zero-insertion analyses could be partly confounded by invariant T cells such as MAIT and iNKT, though diverse VJ usage argued against such confounding for most clonotypes.

In the case of this clonotype: It has no known antigen specificity. Base qualities are not provided; no much larger clone lies one nucleotide away.

The library was prepared using 5' RACE. Instrument on record: Illumina HiSeq 2000. A universal primer binding site was added through template switching, and the final cDNA carried a unique molecular identifier so that TCR cDNA molecules could be counted accurately. Specific primers in the conserved constant-segment region were used to synthesize first-strand cDNA for TCR alpha and beta chains. Each cDNA library was double barcoded, with a SMART-Mk sample barcode plus Illumina barcodes, to control for contamination. TruSeq adapter sequences along with Illumina sample barcodes were introduced in two successive PCR steps. The Illumina HiSeq platform was used with custom primers to sequence TCR alpha and beta cDNA libraries. In the authors' own workflow: MiGEC was used to process raw reads and extract unique molecular identifiers, and MiXCR was used to find CDR3 positions. For each individual, recombination models were inferred using an EM algorithm with the repgenHMM and IGoR tools. Shared clonotypes were analyzed with the tcR package in R, and sharing was normalized by the product of cloneset sizes. To study raw recombination without the effects of thymic and clonal selection, out-of-frame nonproductive sequences were analyzed. TCRdb's own reprocessing of the public reads used fastp at Q25 and MiXCR and kept productive beta chains. Each CDR3 protein gets just one entry, which takes the most common genes and DNA from the rows behind it. TCRdb's processing, not the authors' own work, is the source of the V and J calls. The sample records more than 1.5 million distinct CDR3 sequences, about 31% of which are singletons. The top ten constitute over 0.25% of the sample.

Only healthy Caucasian donors were included. The CDR3 covers 17 residues, taking in both the cysteine and the phenylalanine. The only DNA kept is the CDR3, 51 bases in frame from the first base. According to the germline V gene, CDR1 reads SGHRS and CDR2 reads YFSETQ. Trimming leaves V shorter by 3 bases and J shorter by 2 bases, with the junction holding 10 bases beyond the gene matches. Sequenced sample: cord blood. Rearrangement joined TRBV5-1 to TRBJ2-3, with 9 middle bases fitting TRBD1. This sequence originates from a newborn girl in good health. The CDR3 protein: CASSSAGTGPFTDTQYF. The DNA sequence is TGCGCCAGCAGCTCGGCGGGGACAGGGCCTTTCACAGATACGCAGTATTTT.